The 24 T cell receptor beta chains presented below share a single source sample, sequenced in a study of CD8+ T cells in alopecia areata. Extracted RNA was reverse transcribed into cDNA, the sequencing template. Profiled with immunoSEQ multiplex PCR; TCRdb holds only in-frame clones, not every one. Of some 210,000 clones listed, approximately 67% are singletons. Treatment in this sample: oral pan-JAK inhibitor, 5-10 mg twice daily. The material sequenced was CD4+ T cells sorted from blood, taken at week 44, from a patient treated with tofacitinib. Every receptor here comes from a human donor with alopecia areata.

As DNA, the CDR3 is TGCAGCGTTGATGGCGGGGGGTCCTACAATGAGCAGTTCTTC. Translated: CSVDGGGSYNEQFF. This chain connects TRBV29-1 to TRBJ2-1; 8 nucleotides align to TRBD2. Per germline, CDR1 SQVTM and CDR2 ANQGSEA. This CDR3 has 14 residues. Trimming cost V 3 bases and J 1 base; bases outside gene matches: 2.

The chain combines TRBV30 with TRBJ1-2; TRBD1 is a possible D gene (5 bases). The CDR3 length is 15 residues. Trimming removed 3 bases from V and 5 bases from J, with 19 bases in between. Per the germline V gene, CDR1 is GTSNPN and CDR2 is SVGIG (reference sequence). CDR3 in DNA: TGTGCCTGGAGATCTCGTCGGGGGAGGTGGTATGGCTACACCTTC. Amino acids: CAWRSRRGRWYGYTF.

The chain combines TRBV7-2 with TRBJ2-7, with 7 bases fitting TRBD1. In germline, CDR1 is SGHTA, CDR2 FQGNSA. The CDR3 contains 14 residues. Losses at the gene ends were 1 base for V and 4 bases for J; bases not matched to a gene: 4. The CDR3 loop is CASSLEGGGYEQYF. The DNA for the CDR3 is TGTGCCAGCAGCTTAGAAGGGGGCGGGTACGAGCAGTACTTC.

The chain uses TRBV4-3 and TRBJ1-6; 7 positions agree with TRBD1. The CDR3 is made up of 15 amino acids. J gave up 5 bases and V 5 bases, and 6 bases lay outside the gene matches. Germline V gene data show CDR1 as LGHNA and CDR2 as YSLEER. CDR3 coding DNA: TGCGCCAGCAGCACCAACAGGGGAGATAATTCACCCCTCCACTTT. This gives the protein CASSTNRGDNSPLHF.

CDR3 sequence reads: CASSRSQETQYF. Here the CDR3 DNA reads TGCGCCAGCAGCCGATCCCAAGAGACCCAGTACTTC. The chain uses TRBV5-1 and TRBJ2-5; D remains ambiguous. The V and J ends lost 4 bases and 1 base respectively, with 5 bases between them. This CDR3 has 12 amino acids. Germline V gene data show CDR1 as SGHRS and CDR2 as YFSETQ. Full variable domain (missing parts from reference TRBV5-1 and TRBJ2-5): KAGVTQTPRYLIKTRGQQVTLSCSPISGHRSVSWYQQTPGQGLQFLFEYFSETQRNKGNFPGRFSGRQFSNSRSEMNVSTLELGDSALYLCASSRSQETQYFGPGTRLLVL.

The J gene is TRBJ1-2, the V gene TRBV30; D gene ambiguous. CDR3 size: 11 residues. The ends were cut back, 4 bases at V and 2 bases at J, with 5 bases in the middle. Germline loops: CDR1 GTSNPN, CDR2 SVGIG (reference sequence). The CDR3 protein is CAWTENYGYTF. In DNA, the CDR3 is TGTGCCTGGACAGAGAACTATGGCTACACCTTC.

The genes are TRBV5-4 and TRBJ2-1; D gene unclear. V lost 3 bases to trimming and J lost 2 bases, with 12 bases between them. Germline CDR1 reads SGHNT; CDR2 reads YYREEE (reference sequence). The CDR3 is made up of 15 amino acids. Here the CDR3 DNA reads TGTGCCAGCAGCTCAAAGAACGGAACCTACAATGAGCAGTTCTTC. This gives the protein CASSSKNGTYNEQFF.

The chain uses TRBV7-2 and TRBJ1-1; D remains ambiguous. The germline V and J ends were trimmed by 5 bases and 3 bases, with 10 bases remaining between them. The CDR3 contains 13 residues. The germline gives CDR1 SGHTA, CDR2 FQGNSA. CDR3 loop: CASSTHMDTEAFF. CDR3 in DNA: TGTGCCAGCAGCACTCATATGGACACTGAAGCTTTCTTT. Based on the CDR3 plus reference TRBV7-2 and TRBJ1-1, the full variable domain is GAGVSQSPSNKVTEKGKDVELRCDPISGHTALYWYRQSLGQGLEFLIYFQGNSAPDKSGLPSDRFSAERTGGSVSTLTIQRTQQEDSAVYLCASSTHMDTEAFFGQGTRLTVV.

J is TRBJ2-5 and V is TRBV5-1; D is unresolved. The CDR3 is made up of 13 amino acids. The V end was cut by 4 bases, the J end by 3 bases, with 10 bases between. The germline CDR1 and CDR2 sequences are SGHRS and YFSETQ. The CDR3 region has the DNA TGCGCCAGCAGCCCTGACCAGAAAGAGACCCAGTACTTC. Amino acids: CASSPDQKETQYF. The full variable domain, with the rest looked up from reference TRBV5-1 and TRBJ2-5, is KAGVTQTPRYLIKTRGQQVTLSCSPISGHRSVSWYQQTPGQGLQFLFEYFSETQRNKGNFPGRFSGRQFSNSRSEMNVSTLELGDSALYLCASSPDQKETQYFGPGTRLLVL.

A note on this clone: The sample carries other DNA sequences with the same CDR3. The V call is TRBV9, the J call TRBJ1-2; 8 bases line up with TRBD1. The V gene end was trimmed by 2 bases and the J gene end by 3 bases; junction bases not matched to a gene: 3. The CDR3 totals 14 residues. Per germline, CDR1 SGDLS and CDR2 YYNGEE. The CDR3 DNA follows: TGTGCCAGCAGCGTGACGACAGGGGACTATGGCTACACCTTC. This gives the protein CASSVTTGDYGYTF.

This clone was seen a few times. This sequence joins TRBV4-3 and TRBJ2-3; 9 nucleotides align to TRBD2. CDR1 and CDR2 from the germline V gene are LGHNA and YSLEER. The CDR3 contains 16 residues. After removal of 3 bases from V and 6 bases from J, the junction contained 10 bases not matched to a gene. The CDR3 reads CASSHTRGGRVDTQYF. The CDR3 DNA sequence: TGCGCCAGCAGCCACACGCGGGGGGGCAGGGTTGATACGCAGTATTTT.

A note on this clone: Other DNA sequences in the same sample also yield this CDR3. V usage is TRBV2 and J usage is TRBJ2-5, with D hard to call. Germline V gene data show CDR1 as SNHLY and CDR2 as FYNNEI. The V end was cut by 1 base, the J end by 5 bases, with 2 bases between. This CDR3 has 11 amino acids. CDR3 amino acids: CASSEEETQYF. The CDR3 DNA sequence: TGTGCCAGCAGTGAAGAGGAGACCCAGTACTTC.

The chain uses TRBV15 and TRBJ2-6; no clear D gene. CDR1 LNHNV and CDR2 YYDKDF come from the germline V gene (reference sequence). The CDR3 extends over 15 amino acids. V was shortened by 1 base and J by 0 bases, with 4 bases between the two germline ends. The CDR3 DNA reads as TGTGCCACCAGCAGAGGGGACTCTGGGGCCAACGTCCTGACTTTC. Its translation: CATSRGDSGANVLTF.

The rearrangement joins TRBV15 to TRBJ2-5; 9 positions agree with TRBD1. V lost 8 bases, J lost 3 bases, and 4 bases stayed unmatched. CDR3 size: 13 residues. The germline CDR1 and CDR2 sequences are LNHNV and YYDKDF (reference sequence). CDR3 coding DNA: TGTGCCACCGGGGACAGGGATAAAGAGACCCAGTACTTC. Protein sequence: CATGDRDKETQYF.

The chain has TRBV19 and TRBJ2-2, with TRBD1 matching over 10 bases. CDR3 size: 15 residues. V shed 6 bases, J shed 2 bases, and the junction held 3 bases outside the gene matches. Germline values: CDR1 LNHDA, CDR2 SQIVND (reference sequence). CDR3 residues: CASSKTGGNTGELFF. The CDR3 DNA sequence: TGTGCCAGTAGCAAGACAGGGGGCAACACCGGGGAGCTGTTTTTT.

This clone was found a few times. V is TRBV29-1 and J is TRBJ2-4, with no clear D. The CDR3 loop spans 11 amino acids. V shed 4 bases and J shed 2 bases, with 3 bases lying between them. CDR1 is SQVTM and CDR2 is ANQGSEA in the germline V gene. The CDR3 nucleotides are TGCAGCGTTGCATCCAAAAACATTCAGTACTTC. It codes for CSVASKNIQYF.

With respect to this clone: At the DNA level, this CDR3 is encoded by other sequences in the same sample as well. The CDR3 DNA reads TGTGCTAGTGGTTTGTCAGAGACCCAGTACTTC. It codes for CASGLSETQYF. The chain joins TRBV12-5 to TRBJ2-5; D unclear. Trimming removed 2 bases from V and 4 bases from J, with 2 bases in between. There are 11 residues in the CDR3. Germline V lookup: CDR1 LGHNT, CDR2 FRNRAP. Looking up the rest from reference TRBV12-5 and TRBJ2-5 gives the full variable domain: DARVTQTPRHKVTEMGQEVTMRCQPILGHNTVFWYRQTMMQGLELLAYFRNRAPLDDSGMPKDRFSAEMPDATLATLKIQPSEPRDSAVYFCASGLSETQYFGPGTRLLVL.

The chain recombines TRBV7-2 with TRBJ1-2, with D possibly TRBD1 on 5 matching bases. V was clipped by 6 bases and J by 4 bases, with 12 bases between them. Germline V gives CDR1 SGHTA, CDR2 FQGNSA. The CDR3 has 13 residues. The CDR3 nucleotides are TGTGCCAGCAGTTTCAGACAGACCTATGGCTACACCTTC. This sequence encodes CASSFRQTYGYTF.

The table lists this clone with a few counts. The V call is TRBV19, the J call TRBJ1-2; D is unresolved. The CDR3 consists of 13 residues. Per the germline V gene, CDR1 is LNHDA and CDR2 is SQIVND (reference sequence). V shed 6 bases and J shed 4 bases, with 12 bases lying between them. Here the CDR3 DNA reads TGTGCCAGTAGCGATCCGGGGAGCTATGGCTACACCTTC. Translation gives CASSDPGSYGYTF.

The rearrangement joins TRBV30 to TRBJ2-7, with D unclear. V dropped 0 bases and J dropped 0 bases, with 6 bases sitting between them. This CDR3 comprises 13 residues. CDR1 is GTSNPN and CDR2 is SVGIG in the germline V gene (reference sequence). The CDR3 DNA reads as TGTGCCTGGAGTGTGGATAACTCCTACGAGCAGTACTTC. Translation: CAWSVDNSYEQYF.

The chain carries TRBV7-2 and TRBJ1-2, with D hard to call. In germline, CDR1 is SGHTA, CDR2 FQGNSA. The CDR3 runs to 14 residues. Trimming pared 6 bases from V and 1 base from J, leaving 12 bases between. Here the CDR3 reads CASRETGSNYGYTF. The DNA of the CDR3 is TGTGCCAGCAGGGAGACGGGGAGTAACTATGGCTACACCTTC.

The sample holds a few counts of this clone. The J gene is TRBJ2-7, the V gene TRBV7-2; 8 bases match TRBD1. From germline, CDR1 is SGHTA and CDR2 FQGNSA. The CDR3 consists of 14 residues. Trimming cost V 1 base and J 7 bases; bases outside gene matches: 6. Written as DNA, the CDR3 is TGTGCCAGCAGCTTAGGGACAGGGATTAAAGAGCAGTACTTC. This gives the protein CASSLGTGIKEQYF.

The chain couples TRBV30 to TRBJ2-3; TRBD2 matches at 10 bases. J lost 6 bases, V lost 0 bases, and 9 bases had no gene match. Germline-derived CDR1 and CDR2 are GTSNPN and SVGIG (reference sequence). The CDR3 runs 16 residues. CDR3 residues: CAWSVGLAGAGDTQYF. The CDR3 bases are TGTGCCTGGAGTGTAGGGCTAGCGGGGGCCGGGGATACGCAGTATTTT.

This clone was observed a few times. V gene TRBV7-9 combines with J gene TRBJ1-2, with 8 bases fitting TRBD1. Germline V gene data show CDR1 as SEHNR and CDR2 as FQNEAQ (reference sequence). This CDR3 region has 13 residues. V gave up 6 bases and J gave up 8 bases; unmatched junction bases: 8. The CDR3 loop reads CASRLMTGAGYTF. CDR3 in DNA: TGTGCCAGCAGGCTGATGACAGGGGCCGGCTACACCTTC.